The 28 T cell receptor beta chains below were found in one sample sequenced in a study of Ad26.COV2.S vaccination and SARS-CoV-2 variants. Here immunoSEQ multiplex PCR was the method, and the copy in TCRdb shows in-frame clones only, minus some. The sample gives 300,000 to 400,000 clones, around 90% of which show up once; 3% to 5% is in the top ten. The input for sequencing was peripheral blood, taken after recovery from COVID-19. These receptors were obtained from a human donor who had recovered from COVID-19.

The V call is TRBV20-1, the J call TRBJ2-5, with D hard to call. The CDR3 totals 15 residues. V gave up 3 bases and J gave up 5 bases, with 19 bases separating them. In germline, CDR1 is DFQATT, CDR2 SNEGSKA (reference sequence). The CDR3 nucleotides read TGCAGTGCTAGTCCCATCGGCGGTGAAAAGGAGACCCAGTACTTC. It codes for CSASPIGGEKETQYF.

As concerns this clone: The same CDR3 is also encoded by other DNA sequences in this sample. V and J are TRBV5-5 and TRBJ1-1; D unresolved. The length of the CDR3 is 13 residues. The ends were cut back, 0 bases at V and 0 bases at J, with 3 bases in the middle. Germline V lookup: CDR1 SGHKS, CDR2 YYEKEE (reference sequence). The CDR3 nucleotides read TGTGCCAGCAGCTTGGATTTGAACACTGAAGCTTTCTTT. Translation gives CASSLDLNTEAFF.

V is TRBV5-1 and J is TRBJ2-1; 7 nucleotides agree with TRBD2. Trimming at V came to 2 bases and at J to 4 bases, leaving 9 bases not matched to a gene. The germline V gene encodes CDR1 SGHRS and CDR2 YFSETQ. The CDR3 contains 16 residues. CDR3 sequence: CASSFEGLAAYNEQFF. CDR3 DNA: TGCGCCAGCAGCTTTGAGGGGCTAGCGGCGTACAATGAGCAGTTCTTC. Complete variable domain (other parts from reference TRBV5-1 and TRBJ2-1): KAGVTQTPRYLIKTRGQQVTLSCSPISGHRSVSWYQQTPGQGLQFLFEYFSETQRNKGNFPGRFSGRQFSNSRSEMNVSTLELGDSALYLCASSFEGLAAYNEQFFGPGTRLTVL.

CDR3 DNA sequence: TGCAGTGCTAGTGTTCTGGAGGGAAGGGATCAGCCCCAGCATTTT. Its protein is CSASVLEGRDQPQHF. The genes are TRBV20-1 and TRBJ1-5, with unresolved D. CDR1 is DFQATT and CDR2 is SNEGSKA in the germline V gene (reference sequence). The CDR3 runs 15 residues. The V gene lost 3 bases and the J gene lost 5 bases, with 17 bases spanning the gap.

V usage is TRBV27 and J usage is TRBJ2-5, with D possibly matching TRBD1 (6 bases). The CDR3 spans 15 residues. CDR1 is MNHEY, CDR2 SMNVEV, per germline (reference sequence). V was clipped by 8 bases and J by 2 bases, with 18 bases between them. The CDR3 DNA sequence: TGTGCCAGCCCCATACCTACAGGGATTCAAGAGACCCAGTACTTC. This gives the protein CASPIPTGIQETQYF.

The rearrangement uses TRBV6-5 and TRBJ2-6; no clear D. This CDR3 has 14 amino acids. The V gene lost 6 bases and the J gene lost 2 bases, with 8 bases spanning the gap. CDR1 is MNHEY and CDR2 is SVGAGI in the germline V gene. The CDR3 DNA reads TGTGCCAGCAGAGTTTTACCTGGGGCCAACGTCCTGACTTTC. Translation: CASRVLPGANVLTF.

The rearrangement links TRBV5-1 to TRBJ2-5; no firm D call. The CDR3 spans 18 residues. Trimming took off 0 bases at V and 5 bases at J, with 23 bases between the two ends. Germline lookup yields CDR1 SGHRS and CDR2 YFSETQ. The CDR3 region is CASSLELPWAVEGETQYF. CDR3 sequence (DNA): TGCGCCAGCAGCTTGGAACTCCCCTGGGCCGTCGAAGGTGAGACCCAGTACTTC.

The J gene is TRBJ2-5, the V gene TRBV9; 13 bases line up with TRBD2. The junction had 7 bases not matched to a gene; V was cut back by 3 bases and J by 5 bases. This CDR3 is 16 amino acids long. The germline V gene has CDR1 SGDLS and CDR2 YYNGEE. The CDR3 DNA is TGTGCCAGCAGCGCCTCACTAGCGGGGGGGGTGGAGACCCAGTACTTC. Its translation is CASSASLAGGVETQYF. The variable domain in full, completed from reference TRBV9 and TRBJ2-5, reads DSGVTQTPKHLITATGQRVTLRCSPRSGDLSVYWYQQSLDQGLQFLIQYYNGEERAKGNILERFSAQQFPDLHSELNLSSLELGDSALYFCASSASLAGGVETQYFGPGTRLLVL.

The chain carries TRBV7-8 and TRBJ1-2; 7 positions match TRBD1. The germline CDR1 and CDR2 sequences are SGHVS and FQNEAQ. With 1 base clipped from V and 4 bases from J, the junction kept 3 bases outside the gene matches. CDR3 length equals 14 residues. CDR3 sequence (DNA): TGTGCCAGCAGCTTAGATACAGGGGTCTATGGCTACACCTTC. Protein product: CASSLDTGVYGYTF.

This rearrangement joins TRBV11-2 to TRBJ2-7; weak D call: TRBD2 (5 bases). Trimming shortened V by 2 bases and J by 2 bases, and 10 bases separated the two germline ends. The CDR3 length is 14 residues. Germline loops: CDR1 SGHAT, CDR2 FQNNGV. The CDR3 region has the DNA TGTGCCAGCAGCTTACCGGGGAGAGCCTACGAGCAGTACTTC. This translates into CASSLPGRAYEQYF.

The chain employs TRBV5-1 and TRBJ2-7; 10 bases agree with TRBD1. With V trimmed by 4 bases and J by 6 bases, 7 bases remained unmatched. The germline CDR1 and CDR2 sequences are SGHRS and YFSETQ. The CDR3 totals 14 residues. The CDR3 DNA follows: TGCGCCAGCAGCCGGCCCGGGACAGGGGTCGAGCAGTACTTC. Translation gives CASSRPGTGVEQYF.

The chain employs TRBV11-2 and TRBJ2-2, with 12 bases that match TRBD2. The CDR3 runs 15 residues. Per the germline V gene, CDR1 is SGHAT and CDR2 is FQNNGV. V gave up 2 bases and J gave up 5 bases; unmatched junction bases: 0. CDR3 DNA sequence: TGTGCCAGCAGCTTAACTAGCGGGGGGACCGGGGAGCTGTTTTTT. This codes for CASSLTSGGTGELFF.

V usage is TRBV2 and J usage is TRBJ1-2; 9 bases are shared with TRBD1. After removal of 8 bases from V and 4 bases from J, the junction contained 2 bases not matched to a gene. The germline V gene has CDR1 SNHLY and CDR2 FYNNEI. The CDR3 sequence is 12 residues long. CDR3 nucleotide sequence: TGTGCCAGCCGGGACAGGGTCTATGGCTACACCTTC. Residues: CASRDRVYGYTF.

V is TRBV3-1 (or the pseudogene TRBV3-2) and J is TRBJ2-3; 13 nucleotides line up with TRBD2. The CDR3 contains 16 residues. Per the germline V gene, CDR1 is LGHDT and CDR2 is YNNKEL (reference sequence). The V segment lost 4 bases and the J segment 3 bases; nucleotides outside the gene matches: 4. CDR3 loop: CASSRAGLAGTDTQYF. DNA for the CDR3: TGTGCCAGCAGCCGCGCGGGACTAGCGGGGACAGATACGCAGTATTTT.

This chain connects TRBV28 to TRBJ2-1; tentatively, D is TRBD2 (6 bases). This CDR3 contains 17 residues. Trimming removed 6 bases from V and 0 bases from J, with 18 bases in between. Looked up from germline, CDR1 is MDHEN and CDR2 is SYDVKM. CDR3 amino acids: CASSQVWSGGSYNEQFF. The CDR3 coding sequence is TGTGCCAGCAGCCAAGTTTGGTCCGGGGGCTCCTACAATGAGCAGTTCTTC.

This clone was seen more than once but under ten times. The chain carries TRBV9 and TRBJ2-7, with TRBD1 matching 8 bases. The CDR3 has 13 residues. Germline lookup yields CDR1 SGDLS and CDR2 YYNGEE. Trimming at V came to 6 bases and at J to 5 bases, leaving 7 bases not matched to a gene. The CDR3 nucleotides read TGTGCCAGCACCTCGGGACAGGACGACGAGCAGTACTTC. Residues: CASTSGQDDEQYF.

CDR3 region: CASSAQGLDNQPQHF. As DNA, the CDR3 is TGTGCCAGCAGCGCACAGGGGTTGGACAATCAGCCCCAGCATTTT. This sequence joins TRBV6-5 and TRBJ1-5; 7 bases are shared with TRBD1. This CDR3 spans 15 amino acids. The germline gives CDR1 MNHEY, CDR2 SVGAGI. The J segment lost 3 bases and the V segment lost 6 bases, leaving 8 bases of the junction unmatched.

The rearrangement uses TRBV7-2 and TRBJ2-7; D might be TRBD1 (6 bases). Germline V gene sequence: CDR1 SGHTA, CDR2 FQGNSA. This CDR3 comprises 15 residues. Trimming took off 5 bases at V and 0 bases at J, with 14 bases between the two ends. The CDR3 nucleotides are TGTGCCAGCAGCGTCCGGGACACGATCTCCTACGAGCAGTACTTC. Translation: CASSVRDTISYEQYF.

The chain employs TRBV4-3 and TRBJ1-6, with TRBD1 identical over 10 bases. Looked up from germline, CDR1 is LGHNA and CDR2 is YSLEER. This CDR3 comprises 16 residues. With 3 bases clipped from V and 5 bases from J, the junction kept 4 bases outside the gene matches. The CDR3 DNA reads TGCGCCAGCAGCCAGGACAGGGGGGTCCATAATTCACCCCTCCACTTT. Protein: CASSQDRGVHNSPLHF.

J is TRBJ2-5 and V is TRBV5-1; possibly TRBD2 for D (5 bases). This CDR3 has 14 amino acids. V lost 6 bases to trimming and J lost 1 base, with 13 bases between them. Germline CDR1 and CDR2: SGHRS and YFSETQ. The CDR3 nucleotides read TGCGCCAGCAAAGACGGGAAGGGCCAAGAGACCCAGTACTTC. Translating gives CASKDGKGQETQYF.

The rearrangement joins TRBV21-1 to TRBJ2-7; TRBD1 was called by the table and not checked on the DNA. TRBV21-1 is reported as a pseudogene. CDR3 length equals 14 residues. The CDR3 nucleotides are TGTGCCAGCAGTTCACAGGGGTCGAGATACGAGCAGTACTTC. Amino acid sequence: CASSSQGSRYEQYF.

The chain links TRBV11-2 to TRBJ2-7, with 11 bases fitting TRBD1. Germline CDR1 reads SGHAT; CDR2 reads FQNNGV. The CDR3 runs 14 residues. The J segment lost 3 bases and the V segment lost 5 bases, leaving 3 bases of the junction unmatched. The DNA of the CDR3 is TGTGCCAGCAGCGCGGGGACAGGGGGCTACGAGCAGTACTTC. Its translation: CASSAGTGGYEQYF.

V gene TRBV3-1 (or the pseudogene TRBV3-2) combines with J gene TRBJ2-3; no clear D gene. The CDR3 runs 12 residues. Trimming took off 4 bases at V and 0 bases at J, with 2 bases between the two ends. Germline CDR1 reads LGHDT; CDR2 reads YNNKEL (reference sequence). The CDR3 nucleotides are TGTGCCAGCAGCCCCAGCACAGATACGCAGTATTTT. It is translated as CASSPSTDTQYF.

The CDR3 sequence: CASSQQTGASSYEQYF. As DNA, the CDR3 is TGCGCCAGCAGCCAACAGACAGGGGCGAGCTCCTACGAGCAGTACTTC. The J gene is TRBJ2-7, the V gene TRBV4-1; TRBD1 aligns across 8 bases. CDR3 length: 16 amino acids. V trimming: 2 bases; J trimming: 0 bases; junction bases outside the gene matches: 6. From germline, CDR1 is MGHRA and CDR2 YSYEKL.

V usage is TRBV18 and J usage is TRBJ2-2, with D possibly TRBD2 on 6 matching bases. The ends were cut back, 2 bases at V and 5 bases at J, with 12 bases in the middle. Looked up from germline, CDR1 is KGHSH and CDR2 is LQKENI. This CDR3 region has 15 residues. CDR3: CASSPVPGETGELFF. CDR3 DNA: TGTGCCAGCTCACCAGTTCCGGGAGAGACCGGGGAGCTGTTTTTT.

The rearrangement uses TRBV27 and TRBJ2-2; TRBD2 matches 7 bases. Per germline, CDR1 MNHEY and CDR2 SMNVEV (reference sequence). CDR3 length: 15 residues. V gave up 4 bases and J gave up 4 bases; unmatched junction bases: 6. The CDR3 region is CASSSRGRATGELFF. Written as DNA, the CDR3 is TGTGCCAGCAGTTCTCGAGGGAGGGCCACCGGGGAGCTGTTTTTT.

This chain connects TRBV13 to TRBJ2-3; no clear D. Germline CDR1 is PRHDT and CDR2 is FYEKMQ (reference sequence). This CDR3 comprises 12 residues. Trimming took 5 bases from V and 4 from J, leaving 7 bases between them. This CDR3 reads CASSLRADTQYF. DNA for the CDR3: TGTGCCAGCAGCCTTAGAGCAGATACGCAGTATTTT.

The CDR3 nucleotides read TGTGCCAGTAGCAAGACGGGACAGGGTATGCATGAGCAGTTCTTC. Translated: CASSKTGQGMHEQFF. V and J are TRBV19 and TRBJ2-1, with 9 bases lining up with TRBD1. The V and J ends lost 6 bases and 8 bases, in that order; junction bases with no gene match: 11. CDR1 is LNHDA and CDR2 is SQIVND in the germline V gene (reference sequence). The CDR3 has 15 amino acids.